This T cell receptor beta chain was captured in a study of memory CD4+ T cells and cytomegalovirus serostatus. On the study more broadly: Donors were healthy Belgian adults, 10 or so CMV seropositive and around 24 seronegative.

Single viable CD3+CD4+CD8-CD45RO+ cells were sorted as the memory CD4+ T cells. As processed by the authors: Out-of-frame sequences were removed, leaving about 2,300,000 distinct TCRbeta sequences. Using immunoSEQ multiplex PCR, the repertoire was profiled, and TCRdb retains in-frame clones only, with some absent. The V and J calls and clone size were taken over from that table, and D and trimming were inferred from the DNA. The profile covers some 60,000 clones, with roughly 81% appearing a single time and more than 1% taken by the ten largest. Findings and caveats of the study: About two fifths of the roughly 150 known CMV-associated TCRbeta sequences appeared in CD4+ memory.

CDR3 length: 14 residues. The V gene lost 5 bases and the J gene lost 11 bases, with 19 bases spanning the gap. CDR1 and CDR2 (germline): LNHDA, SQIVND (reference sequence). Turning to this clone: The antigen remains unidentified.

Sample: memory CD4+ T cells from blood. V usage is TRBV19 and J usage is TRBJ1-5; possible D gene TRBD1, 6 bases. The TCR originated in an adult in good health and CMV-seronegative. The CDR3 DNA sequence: TGTGCCAGTAGTCCCGAACAGGGCCTGGGGGCCCAGCATTTT. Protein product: CASSPEQGLGAQHF.